Below, 21 T cell receptor beta chains from the same sample are listed, as sequenced in a study of blood T cells in healthy people across ages. Alongside a J-beta primer mix, a sample-barcoded 5' primer served in a second PCR lasting roughly 6 to 11 cycles. TCRdb analysed the 5' RACE reads with MiXCR anew, one entry per CDR3 protein. The repertoire holds just over 1 million distinct CDR3 sequences, with 35% to 50% as singletons. The source material was blood. The receptors come from a woman aged 60-75 years in good health.

The chain combines TRBV7-9 with TRBJ2-1; weak D call: TRBD2 (6 bases). Germline values: CDR1 SEHNR, CDR2 FQNEAQ (reference sequence). The V and J ends lost 8 bases and 0 bases respectively, with 8 bases between them. The CDR3 is 13 residues long. CDR3 amino acids: CASVGGSYNEQFF. CDR3 DNA: TGTGCCAGCGTGGGGGGCTCCTACAATGAGCAGTTCTTC.

CDR3: CSVGRGQWEGFSEQFF. In DNA form, the CDR3 reads TGCAGCGTTGGCAGGGGACAGTGGGAAGGCTTTAGTGAGCAGTTCTTC. V and J are TRBV29-1 and TRBJ2-1, with TRBD1 matching over 7 bases. Germline V gives CDR1 SQVTM, CDR2 ANQGSEA. This CDR3 is built from 16 residues. Trimming took 4 bases from V and 9 from J; bases not matched to a gene: 18.

This clonotype was recorded a few times. The chain recombines TRBV6-1 with TRBJ2-5; 8 bases match TRBD1. Matching the DNA end better, TRBJ2-7 makes the J call doubtful. The CDR3 is made up of 14 amino acids. In germline, CDR1 is MNHNS, CDR2 SASEGT. CDR3 in DNA: TGTGCCAGCAGTGAGGACAGGGCGAACTACGAGCAGTACTTC. It yields the protein CASSEDRANYEQYF.

This rearrangement joins TRBV20-1 to TRBJ2-3, with D possibly being TRBD2 (5 bases). The CDR3 covers 14 residues. Trimming shortened V by 3 bases and J by 5 bases, and 15 bases separated the two germline ends. CDR1 is DFQATT and CDR2 is SNEGSKA in the germline V gene (reference sequence). This CDR3 reads CSASTVARGDTQYF. CDR3 DNA: TGCAGTGCTAGTACAGTTGCTCGGGGAGATACGCAGTATTTT.

This clonotype turned up a few times. The chain carries TRBV7-9 and TRBJ2-6, with D maybe TRBD2 (6 bases). CDR3 length: 18 amino acids. The V end was cut by 1 base, the J end by 4 bases, with 17 bases between. Germline values: CDR1 SEHNR, CDR2 FQNEAQ (reference sequence). DNA for the CDR3: TGTGCCAGCAGCTTAGGTACTAGCCGGCGAGGGGGGGCCAACGTCCTGACTTTC. Translating it yields CASSLGTSRRGGANVLTF.

The sample holds a few counts of this clonotype. This chain uses TRBV4-2 with TRBJ2-2, with D possibly matching TRBD2 (6 bases). Germline CDR1 LGHNA, CDR2 YNFKEQ. V was pared by 0 bases and J by 6 bases, with 11 bases between. This CDR3 has 15 residues. CDR3 loop: CASSQEGGFAGELFF. As DNA, the CDR3 is TGTGCCAGCAGCCAAGAAGGAGGGTTCGCCGGGGAGCTGTTTTTT.

This rearrangement joins TRBV2 to TRBJ2-5; 8 bases map to TRBD2. After removal of 5 bases from V and 4 bases from J, the junction contained 9 bases not matched to a gene. Germline CDR1 reads SNHLY; CDR2 reads FYNNEI. The CDR3 length is 15 residues. The DNA for the CDR3 is TGTGCCAGCAGTCCTAGCGGGCTAGGGGGAGAGACCCAGTACTTC. Translated, it gives CASSPSGLGGETQYF.

This clonotype has only a few counts. The chain carries TRBV7-9 and TRBJ2-1; maybe TRBD2 (6 bases). The CDR3 extends over 14 amino acids. In germline, CDR1 is SEHNR, CDR2 FQNEAQ (reference sequence). V gave up 5 bases and J gave up 5 bases, with 13 bases separating them. The CDR3 loop reads CASSPWDSHNEQFF. The CDR3 nucleotides are TGTGCCAGCAGCCCTTGGGACTCTCACAATGAGCAGTTCTTC.

V and J are TRBV7-6 and TRBJ2-5; TRBD2 aligns across 14 bases. CDR3 length: 16 amino acids. Losses at the gene ends were 5 bases for V and 5 bases for J; bases not matched to a gene: 7. CDR1 is SGHVS, CDR2 FNYEAQ, per germline. The CDR3 DNA reads TGTGCCAGCAGCCAGAGGGGACTAGCGGGAGCGGAGACCCAGTACTTC. It is translated as CASSQRGLAGAETQYF.

This clonotype has only one observation. V is TRBV21-1 and J is TRBJ2-5; the table's D call, TRBD2, was not checked against the DNA. The DNA end favors TRBJ2-7, so the J call may be wrong. TRBV21-1 is reported as a pseudogene. The CDR3 runs 13 residues. For the CDR3, the DNA is TGTGCCAGCAGTAGAGAGGAGGACTACGAGCAGTACTTC. This codes for CASSREEDYEQYF.

This chain connects TRBV9 to TRBJ2-1; possibly TRBD2 for D (6 bases). The CDR3 covers 14 residues. The V end lost 0 bases, the J end lost 15 bases, and 19 bases lay between the germline ends. Per the germline V gene, CDR1 is SGDLS and CDR2 is YYNGEE. CDR3 protein: CASSVVGGDSQRFF. The CDR3 DNA sequence: TGTGCCAGCAGCGTAGTCGGAGGGGACTCTCAGCGGTTCTTC.

The V gene is TRBV20-1, the J gene TRBJ2-7; tentative D call: TRBD2 (5 bases). The germline V gene encodes CDR1 DFQATT and CDR2 SNEGSKA (reference sequence). CDR3 length: 13 residues. V lost 3 bases, J lost 4 bases, and 13 bases lay in between. The CDR3 protein is CSARVSGSYEQYF. As DNA, the CDR3 is TGCAGTGCTAGGGTCTCGGGAAGTTACGAGCAGTACTTC.

This clonotype was detected a few times. The rearrangement uses TRBV6-6 and TRBJ1-2; D might be TRBD1 (5 bases). V lost 6 bases to trimming and J lost 6 bases, with 14 bases between them. This CDR3 is built from 13 residues. The germline CDR1 and CDR2 sequences are MNHNY and SVGAGI (reference sequence). CDR3 sequence reads: CASSQGPRDGYTF. CDR3 bases: TGTGCCAGCAGCCAAGGGCCCAGGGATGGCTACACCTTC.

This sequence joins TRBV5-6 and TRBJ1-2; D unresolved. Germline CDR1 reads SGHDT; CDR2 reads YYEEEE. This CDR3 has 14 residues. Trimming cost V 0 bases and J 6 bases, with 12 bases left between them. Written as DNA, the CDR3 is TGTGCCAGCAGCTTGGCTTCTGGGTGGGATGGCTACACCTTC. It codes for CASSLASGWDGYTF.

This clonotype was found a few times. The V and J genes are TRBV29-1 and TRBJ2-1, with D perhaps matching TRBD1 or TRBD2 (6 bases each). CDR3 size: 12 residues. Germline CDR1 and CDR2: SQVTM and ANQGSEA. V was trimmed by 7 bases and J by 6 bases, leaving 13 bases between them. The CDR3 bases are TGCAGCGCAAAGGAGGGGGTCAATGAGCAGTTCTTC. This gives the protein CSAKEGVNEQFF.

A single count supports this clonotype. This rearrangement joins TRBV12-3 or TRBV12-4 to TRBJ2-7; possible D gene TRBD1, 5 bases. V was clipped by 7 bases and J by 3 bases, with 10 bases between them. The CDR3 contains 12 residues. CDR3 in DNA: TGTGCCAGCAATATAAGGGGCTACGAGCAGTACTTC. This sequence encodes CASNIRGYEQYF.

The rearrangement links TRBV7-3 to TRBJ2-1; D gene uncertain. The end of the DNA fits TRBJ2-7 better, so the J call may be wrong. The germline CDR1 and CDR2 sequences are SGHTA and FQGTGA. The CDR3 covers 14 residues. CDR3 protein: CASSLRNSYNEQYF. In nucleotides, the CDR3 is TGTGCCAGCAGCTTGCGGAACTCCTACAATGAGCAGTACTTC.

The chain uses TRBV27 and TRBJ2-5; possibly TRBD1 or TRBD2 for D (5 bases each). CDR1 and CDR2 (germline): MNHEY, SMNVEV (reference sequence). With 0 bases removed from V and 4 bases from J, the gap between germline ends came to 15 bases. CDR3 length: 16 residues. The CDR3 loop is CASSLSWRQRGETQYF. The CDR3 DNA sequence: TGTGCCAGCAGTTTATCGTGGAGACAGAGGGGAGAGACCCAGTACTTC.

The chain employs TRBV6-6 and TRBJ2-5, with D perhaps assigned TRBD1 or TRBD2 (6 bases each). Trimming took 4 bases from V and 4 from J, leaving 13 bases between them. The germline V gene encodes CDR1 MNHNY and CDR2 SVGAGI (reference sequence). This CDR3 has 14 amino acids. DNA of the CDR3: TGTGCCAGCAGTTTGACGGGGGCTATAGAGACCCAGTACTTC. It specifies CASSLTGAIETQYF.

The chain carries TRBV20-1 and TRBJ2-7; D gene ambiguous. CDR3 length: 12 residues. The germline gives CDR1 DFQATT, CDR2 SNEGSKA (reference sequence). Trimming cost V 4 bases and J 6 bases, with 13 bases left between them. As DNA, the CDR3 is TGCAGTGCTACCCTGAACGTGCTCGAGCAGTACTTC. It yields the protein CSATLNVLEQYF.

The rearrangement uses TRBV10-3 and TRBJ2-1; the match to TRBD2 covers 10 bases. The CDR3 extends over 14 amino acids. J was trimmed by 7 bases and V by 5 bases; bases with no gene match: 5. Germline assignment: CDR1 ENHRY and CDR2 SYGVKD. The CDR3, as DNA: TGTGCCATCAGTCAGCGGGAGGGCCTAAATGAGCAGTTCTTC. Protein sequence: CAISQREGLNEQFF.